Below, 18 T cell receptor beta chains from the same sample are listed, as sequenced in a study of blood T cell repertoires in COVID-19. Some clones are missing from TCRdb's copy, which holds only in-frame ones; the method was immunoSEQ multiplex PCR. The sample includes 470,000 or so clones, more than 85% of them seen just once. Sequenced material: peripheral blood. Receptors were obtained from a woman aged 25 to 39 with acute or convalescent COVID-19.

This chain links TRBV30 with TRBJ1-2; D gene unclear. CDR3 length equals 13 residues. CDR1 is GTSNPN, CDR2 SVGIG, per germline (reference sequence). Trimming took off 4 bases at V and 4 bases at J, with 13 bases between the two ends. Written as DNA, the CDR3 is TGTGCCTGGAATCGCGGGATCGGCTATGGCTACACCTTC. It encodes CAWNRGIGYGYTF.

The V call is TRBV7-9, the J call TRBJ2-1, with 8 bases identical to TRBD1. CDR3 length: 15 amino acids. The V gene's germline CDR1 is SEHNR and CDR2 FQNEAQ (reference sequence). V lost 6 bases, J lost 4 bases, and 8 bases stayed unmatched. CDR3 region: CASSSRDRIYNEQFF. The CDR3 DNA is TGTGCCAGCAGTTCCCGGGACAGGATTTACAATGAGCAGTTCTTC.

CDR3 bases: TGTGCCAGCAGCACTGGACACCGAGGCGTAACTGAAGCTTTCTTT. It encodes CASSTGHRGVTEAFF. The chain carries TRBV21-1 and TRBJ1-1; TRBD1 is the table's D call and was not checked against the DNA. TRBV21-1 is assigned pseudogene status. This CDR3 is 15 amino acids long.

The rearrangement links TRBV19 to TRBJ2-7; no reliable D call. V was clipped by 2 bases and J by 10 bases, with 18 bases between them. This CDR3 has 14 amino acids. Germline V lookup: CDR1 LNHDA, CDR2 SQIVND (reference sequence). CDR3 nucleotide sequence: TGTGCCAGTAGTATATCCGTACAGACCTTCGATCAGTACTTC. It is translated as CASSISVQTFDQYF.

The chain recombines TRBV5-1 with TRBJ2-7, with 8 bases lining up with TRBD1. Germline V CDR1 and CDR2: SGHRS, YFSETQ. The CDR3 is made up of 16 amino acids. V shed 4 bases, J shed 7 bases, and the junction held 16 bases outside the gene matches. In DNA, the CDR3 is TGCGCCAGCAGCCCCGCAGGACAGGGCTCAGTGAGGGAGCAGTACTTC. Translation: CASSPAGQGSVREQYF.

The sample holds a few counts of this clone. The CDR3 loop reads CASSLSPGTGTNGYTF. The CDR3 DNA follows: TGTGCCAGCAGCTTAAGTCCCGGGACAGGGACGAATGGCTACACCTTC. The V gene is TRBV7-3, the J gene TRBJ1-2, with 9 bases lining up with TRBD1. The CDR3 runs 16 residues. V lost 1 base and J lost 6; bases outside the gene matches: 9. CDR1 and CDR2 (germline): SGHTA, FQGTGA.

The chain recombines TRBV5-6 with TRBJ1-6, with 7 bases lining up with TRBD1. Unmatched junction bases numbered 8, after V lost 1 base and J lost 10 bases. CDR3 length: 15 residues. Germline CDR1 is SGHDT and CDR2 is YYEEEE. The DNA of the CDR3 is TGTGCCAGCAGCTTGTTAGACAGGGATTTGTCACCCCTCCACTTT. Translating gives CASSLLDRDLSPLHF.

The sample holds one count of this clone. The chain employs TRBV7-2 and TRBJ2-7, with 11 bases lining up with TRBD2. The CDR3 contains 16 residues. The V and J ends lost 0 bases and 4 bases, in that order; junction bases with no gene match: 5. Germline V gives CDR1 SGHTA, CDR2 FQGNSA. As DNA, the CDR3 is TGTGCCAGCAGCTTAGCGGTAGGGACTAGCGGTTACGAGCAGTACTTC. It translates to CASSLAVGTSGYEQYF.

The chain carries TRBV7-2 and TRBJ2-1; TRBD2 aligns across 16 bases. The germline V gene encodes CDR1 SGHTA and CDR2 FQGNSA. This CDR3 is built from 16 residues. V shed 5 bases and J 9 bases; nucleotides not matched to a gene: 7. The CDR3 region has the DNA TGTGCCAGCAGCGTAACGGGACTAGCGGGGGGGCCTGAGCAGTTCTTC. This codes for CASSVTGLAGGPEQFF.

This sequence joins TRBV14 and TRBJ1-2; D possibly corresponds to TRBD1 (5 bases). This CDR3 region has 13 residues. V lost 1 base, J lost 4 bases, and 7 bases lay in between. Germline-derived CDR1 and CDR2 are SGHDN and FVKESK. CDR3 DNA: TGTGCCAGCAGCCAAGCAGGGATCTATGGCTACACCTTC. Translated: CASSQAGIYGYTF.

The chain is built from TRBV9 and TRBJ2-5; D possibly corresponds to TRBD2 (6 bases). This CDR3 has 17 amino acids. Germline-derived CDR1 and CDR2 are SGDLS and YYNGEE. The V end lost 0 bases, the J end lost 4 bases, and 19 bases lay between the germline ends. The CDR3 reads CASSVGGGYSRAETQYF. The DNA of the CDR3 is TGTGCCAGCAGCGTAGGGGGAGGATATAGCAGGGCAGAGACCCAGTACTTC.

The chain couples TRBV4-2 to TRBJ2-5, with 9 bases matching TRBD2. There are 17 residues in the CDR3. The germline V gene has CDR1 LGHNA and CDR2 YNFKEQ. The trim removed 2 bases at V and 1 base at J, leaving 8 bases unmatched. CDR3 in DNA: TGTGCCAGCAGCCAACAAAGCGCGGGGGGGCCCCAAGAGACCCAGTACTTC. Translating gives CASSQQSAGGPQETQYF.

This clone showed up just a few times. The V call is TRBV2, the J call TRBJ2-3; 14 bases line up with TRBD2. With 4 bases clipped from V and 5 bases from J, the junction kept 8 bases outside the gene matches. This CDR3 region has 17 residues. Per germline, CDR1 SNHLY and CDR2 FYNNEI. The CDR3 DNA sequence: TGTGCCAGCAGTGGCCGGACTAGCGGGGGGATCGTAGATACGCAGTATTTT. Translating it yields CASSGRTSGGIVDTQYF. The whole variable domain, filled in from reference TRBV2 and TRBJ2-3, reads EPEVTQTPSHQVTQMGQEVILRCVPISNHLYFYWYRQILGQKVEFLVSFYNNEISEKSEIFDDQFSVERPDGSNFTLKIRSTKLEDSAMYFCASSGRTSGGIVDTQYFGPGTRLTVL.

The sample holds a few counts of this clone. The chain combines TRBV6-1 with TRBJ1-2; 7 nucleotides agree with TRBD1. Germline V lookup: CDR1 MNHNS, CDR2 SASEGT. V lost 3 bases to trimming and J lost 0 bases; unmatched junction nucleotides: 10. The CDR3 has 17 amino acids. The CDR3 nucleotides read TGTGCCAGCAGTGATAGAGCCTACAGGGGAACTAACTATGGCTACACCTTC. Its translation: CASSDRAYRGTNYGYTF.

The CDR3 nucleotides read TGTGCCAGCAGTTCCTCGCGGACTCATACTTCCCCCTATGGCTACACCTTC. Translating it yields CASSSSRTHTSPYGYTF. The genes are TRBV27 and TRBJ1-2; no firm D call. Per germline, CDR1 MNHEY and CDR2 SMNVEV (reference sequence). V was clipped by 4 bases and J by 4 bases, with 22 bases between them. CDR3 length equals 17 residues.

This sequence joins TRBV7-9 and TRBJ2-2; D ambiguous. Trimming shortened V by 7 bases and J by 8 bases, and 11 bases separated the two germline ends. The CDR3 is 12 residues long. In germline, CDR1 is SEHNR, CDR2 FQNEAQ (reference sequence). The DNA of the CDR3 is TGTGCCAGCACCAGCTTAACTGGGGAGCTGTTTTTT. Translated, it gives CASTSLTGELFF.

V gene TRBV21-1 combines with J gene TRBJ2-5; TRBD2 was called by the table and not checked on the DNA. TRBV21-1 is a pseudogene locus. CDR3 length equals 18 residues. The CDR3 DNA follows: TGTGCCAGCAGCACCGGGATTACCGGGACTAGCGGGCGTAAGACCCAGTACTTC. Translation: CASSTGITGTSGRKTQYF.

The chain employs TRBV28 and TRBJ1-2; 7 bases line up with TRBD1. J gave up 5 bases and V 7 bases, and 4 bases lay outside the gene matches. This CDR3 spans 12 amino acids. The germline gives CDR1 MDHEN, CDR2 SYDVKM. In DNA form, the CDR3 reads TGTGCCAGCAACACAGGGGATTATGGCTACACCTTC. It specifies CASNTGDYGYTF.